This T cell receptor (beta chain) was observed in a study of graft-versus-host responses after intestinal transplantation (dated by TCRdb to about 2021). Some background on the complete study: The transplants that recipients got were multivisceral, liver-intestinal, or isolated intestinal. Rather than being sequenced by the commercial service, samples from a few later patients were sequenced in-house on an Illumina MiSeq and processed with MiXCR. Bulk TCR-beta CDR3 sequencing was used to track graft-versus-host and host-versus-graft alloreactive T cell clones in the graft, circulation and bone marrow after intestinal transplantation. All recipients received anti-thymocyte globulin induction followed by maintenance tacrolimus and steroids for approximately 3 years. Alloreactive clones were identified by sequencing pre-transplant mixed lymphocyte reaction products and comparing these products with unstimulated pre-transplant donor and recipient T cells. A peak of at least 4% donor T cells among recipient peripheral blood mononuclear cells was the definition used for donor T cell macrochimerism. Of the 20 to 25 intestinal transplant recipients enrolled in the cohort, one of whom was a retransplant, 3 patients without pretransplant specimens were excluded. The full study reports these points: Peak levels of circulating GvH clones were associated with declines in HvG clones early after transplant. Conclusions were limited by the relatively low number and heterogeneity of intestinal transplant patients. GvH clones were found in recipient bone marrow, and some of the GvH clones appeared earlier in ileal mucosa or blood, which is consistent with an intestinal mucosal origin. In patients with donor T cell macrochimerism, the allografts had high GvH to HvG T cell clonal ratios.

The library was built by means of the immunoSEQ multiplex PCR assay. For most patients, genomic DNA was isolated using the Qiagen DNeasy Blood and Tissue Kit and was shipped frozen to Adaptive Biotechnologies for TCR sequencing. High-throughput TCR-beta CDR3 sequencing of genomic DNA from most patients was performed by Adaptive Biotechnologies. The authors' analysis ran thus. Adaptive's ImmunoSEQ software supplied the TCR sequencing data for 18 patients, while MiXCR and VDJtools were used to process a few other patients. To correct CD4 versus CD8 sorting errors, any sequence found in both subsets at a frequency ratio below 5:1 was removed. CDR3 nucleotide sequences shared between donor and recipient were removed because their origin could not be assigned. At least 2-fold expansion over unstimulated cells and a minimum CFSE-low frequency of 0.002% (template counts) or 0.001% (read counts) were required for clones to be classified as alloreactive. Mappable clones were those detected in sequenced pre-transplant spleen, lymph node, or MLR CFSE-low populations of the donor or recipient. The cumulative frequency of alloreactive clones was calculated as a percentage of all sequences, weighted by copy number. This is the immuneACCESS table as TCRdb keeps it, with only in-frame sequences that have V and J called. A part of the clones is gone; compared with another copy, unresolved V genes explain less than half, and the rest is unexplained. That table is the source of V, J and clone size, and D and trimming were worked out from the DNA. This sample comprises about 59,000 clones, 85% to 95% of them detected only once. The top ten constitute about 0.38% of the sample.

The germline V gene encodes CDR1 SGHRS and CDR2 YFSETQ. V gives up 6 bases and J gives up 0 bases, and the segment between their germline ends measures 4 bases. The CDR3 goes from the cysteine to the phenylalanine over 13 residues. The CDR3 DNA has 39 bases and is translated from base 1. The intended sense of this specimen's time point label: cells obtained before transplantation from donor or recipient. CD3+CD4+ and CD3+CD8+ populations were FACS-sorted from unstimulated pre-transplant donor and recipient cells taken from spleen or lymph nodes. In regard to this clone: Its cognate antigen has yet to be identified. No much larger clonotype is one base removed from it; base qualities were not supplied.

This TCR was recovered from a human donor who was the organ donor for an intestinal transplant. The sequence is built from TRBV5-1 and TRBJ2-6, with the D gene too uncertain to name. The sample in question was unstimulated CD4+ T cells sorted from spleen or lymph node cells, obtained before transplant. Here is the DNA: TGCGCCAGCAACCCCTCTGGGGCCAACGTCCTGACTTTC. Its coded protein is CASNPSGANVLTF. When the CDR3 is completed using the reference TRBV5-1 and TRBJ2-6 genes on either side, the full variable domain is KAGVTQTPRYLIKTRGQQVTLSCSPISGHRSVSWYQQTPGQGLQFLFEYFSETQRNKGNFPGRFSGRQFSNSRSEMNVSTLELGDSALYLCASNPSGANVLTFGAGSRLTVL.